The clone carrying this T cell receptor (beta chain) was observed a single time. Its antigen is undetermined. Deletions cut 3 bases from V and 2 bases from J, with 14 bases between. This CDR3 region has 15 residues. CDR1 is MDHEN and CDR2 is SYDVKM in the germline V gene. These data are taken from a study of cytomegalovirus exposure and HLA in healthy donors. Overall study findings and caveats: Three chains tied to CMV proved CMV antigen-specific in vitro. According to a subsequent analysis, TCR clusters identified in the first cohort showed a tendency to co-occur across the approximately 130 validation repertoires.

Data came from immunoSEQ multiplex PCR; TCRdb stores just in-frame clones and leaves some out. This sample has 100,000 to 150,000 clones; approximately 90% occur once, and the top ten carry 4.4%. This chain uses TRBV28 with TRBJ2-7; possible D gene TRBD2, 7 bases. This receptor was obtained from a man aged 18 to 29 in good health and CMV-seropositive. Input material: PBMCs. CDR3 DNA: TGTGCCAGCAGTTTTATGTGGGGGGGCACCTACGAGCAGTACTTC. Translating gives CASSFMWGGTYEQYF. The whole variable domain, remainder taken from reference TRBV28 and TRBJ2-7, is DVKVTQSSRYLVKRTGEKVFLECVQDMDHENMFWYRQDPGLGLRLIYFSYDVKMKEKGDIPEGYSVSREKKERFSLILESASTNQTSMYLCASSFMWGGTYEQYFGPGTRLTVT.